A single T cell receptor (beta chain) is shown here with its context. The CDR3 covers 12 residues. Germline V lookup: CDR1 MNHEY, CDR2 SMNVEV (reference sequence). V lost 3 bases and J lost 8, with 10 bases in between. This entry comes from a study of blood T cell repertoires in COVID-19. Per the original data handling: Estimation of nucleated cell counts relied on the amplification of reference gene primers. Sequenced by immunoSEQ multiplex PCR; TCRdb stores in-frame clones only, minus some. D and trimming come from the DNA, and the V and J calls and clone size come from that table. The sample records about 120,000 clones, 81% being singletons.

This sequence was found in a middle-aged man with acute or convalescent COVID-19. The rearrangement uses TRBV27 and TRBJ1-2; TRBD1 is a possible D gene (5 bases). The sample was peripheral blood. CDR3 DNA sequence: TGTGCCAGCAGTTTCCAGGGTGGCGGCTACACCTTC. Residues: CASSFQGGGYTF.